This T cell receptor beta chain appears in the sequencing data of a study of shared clonotypes between healthy human individuals. Authors' processing steps: Filtering was not the same, since immunoSEQ gave junction-only sequences without quality scores. Using immunoSEQ multiplex PCR, the repertoire was profiled, and TCRdb retains in-frame clones only, with some absent. That table supplies the V and J calls and clone size; D and trimming were determined from the DNA. The repertoire holds some 2,500,000 clones, roughly 93% seen once, with roughly 0.39% in the top ten. This sequence was found in a young man in good health. Some clones in this sample may be carry-over from other donors' samples. Sequencing was done on a sample of naive CD4+ T cells from PBMCs. As to subset: CD45RA+ positively selected.

Here the CDR3 DNA reads TGTGCCAGCAGCTCCCTCCTCAGGGGGCGGACGAACACTGAAGCTTTCTTT. Its protein product is CASSSLLRGRTNTEAFF. The J gene is TRBJ1-1, the V gene TRBV7-9; 8 nucleotides match TRBD1. The CDR3 consists of 17 residues. J gave up 1 base and V 4 bases, and 11 bases lay outside the gene matches. Germline loops: CDR1 SEHNR, CDR2 FQNEAQ (reference sequence).